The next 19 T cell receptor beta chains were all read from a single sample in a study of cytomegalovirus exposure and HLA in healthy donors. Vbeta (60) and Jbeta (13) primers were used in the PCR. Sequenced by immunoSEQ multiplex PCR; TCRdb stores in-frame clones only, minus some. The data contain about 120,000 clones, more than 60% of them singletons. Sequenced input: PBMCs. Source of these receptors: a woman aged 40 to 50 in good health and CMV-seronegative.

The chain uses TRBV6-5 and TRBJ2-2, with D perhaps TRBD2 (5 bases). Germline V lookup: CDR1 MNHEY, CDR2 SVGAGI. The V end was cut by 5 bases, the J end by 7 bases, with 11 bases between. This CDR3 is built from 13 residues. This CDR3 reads CASSTDFNGELFF. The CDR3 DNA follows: TGTGCCAGCAGTACGGACTTTAACGGGGAGCTGTTTTTT.

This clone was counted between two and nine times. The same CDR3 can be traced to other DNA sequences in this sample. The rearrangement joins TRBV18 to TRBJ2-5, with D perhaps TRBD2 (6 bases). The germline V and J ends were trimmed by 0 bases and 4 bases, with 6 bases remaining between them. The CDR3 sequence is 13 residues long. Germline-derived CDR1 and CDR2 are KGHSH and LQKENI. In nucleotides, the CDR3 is TGTGCCAGCTCACCACCGGGGGGAGAGACCCAGTACTTC. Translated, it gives CASSPPGGETQYF.

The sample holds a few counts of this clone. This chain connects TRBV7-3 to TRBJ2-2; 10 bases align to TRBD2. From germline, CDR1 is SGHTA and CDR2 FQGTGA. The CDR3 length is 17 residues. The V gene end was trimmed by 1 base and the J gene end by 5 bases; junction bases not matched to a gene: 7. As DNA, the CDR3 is TGTGCCAGCAGCTTAAATGCGGGACTAGCGATAACCGGGGAGCTGTTTTTT. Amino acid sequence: CASSLNAGLAITGELFF. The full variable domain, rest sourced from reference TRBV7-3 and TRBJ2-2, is GAGVSQTPSNKVTEKGKYVELRCDPISGHTALYWYRQSLGQGPEFLIYFQGTGAADDSGLPNDRFFAVRPEGSVSTLKIQRTERGDSAVYLCASSLNAGLAITGELFFGEGSRLTVL.

Written as DNA, the CDR3 is TGCGCCAGCAGCTTTGGCGCTAGCGGGGAGACCCAGTACTTC. It specifies CASSFGASGETQYF. This chain joins TRBV5-1 and TRBJ2-5; TRBD2 matches 8 bases. Germline V gives CDR1 SGHRS, CDR2 YFSETQ. The CDR3 loop spans 14 amino acids. Trimming removed 2 bases from V and 5 bases from J; junction bases left unmatched: 5.

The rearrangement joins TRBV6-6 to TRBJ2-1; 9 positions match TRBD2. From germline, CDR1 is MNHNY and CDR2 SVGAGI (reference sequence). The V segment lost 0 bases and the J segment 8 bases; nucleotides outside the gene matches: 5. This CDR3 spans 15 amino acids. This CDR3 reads CASSYSGGGVYEQFF. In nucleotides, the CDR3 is TGTGCCAGCAGTTACTCTGGCGGGGGGGTCTATGAGCAGTTCTTC.

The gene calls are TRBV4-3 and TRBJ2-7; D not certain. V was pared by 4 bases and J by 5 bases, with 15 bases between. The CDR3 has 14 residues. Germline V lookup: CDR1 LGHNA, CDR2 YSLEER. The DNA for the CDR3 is TGCGCCAGCAGCCGCCTGACGGCGGCCCACGAGCAGTACTTC. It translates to CASSRLTAAHEQYF.

The CDR3 DNA is TGTGCCTCGCGGTGGGCCCGGGACAGCTTCTACGAGCAGTACTTC. Translating gives CASRWARDSFYEQYF. The genes are TRBV6-5 and TRBJ2-7, with TRBD1 identical over 7 bases. With V trimmed by 11 bases and J by 3 bases, 16 bases remained unmatched. CDR3 length: 15 amino acids. Germline CDR1 is MNHEY and CDR2 is SVGAGI.

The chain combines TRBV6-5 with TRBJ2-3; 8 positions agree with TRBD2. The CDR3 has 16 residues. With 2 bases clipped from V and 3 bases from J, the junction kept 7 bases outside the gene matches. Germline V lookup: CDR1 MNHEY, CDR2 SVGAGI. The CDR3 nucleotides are TGTGCCAGCAGTTACCGAACGGGACTAGTGACAGATACGCAGTATTTT. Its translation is CASSYRTGLVTDTQYF.

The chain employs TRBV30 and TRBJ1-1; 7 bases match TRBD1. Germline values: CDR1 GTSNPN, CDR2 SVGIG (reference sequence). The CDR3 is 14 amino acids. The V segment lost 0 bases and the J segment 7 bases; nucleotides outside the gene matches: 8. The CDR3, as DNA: TGTGCCTGGAGTGTAAAACAGGGGAGCATTGAAGCTTTCTTT. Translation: CAWSVKQGSIEAFF.

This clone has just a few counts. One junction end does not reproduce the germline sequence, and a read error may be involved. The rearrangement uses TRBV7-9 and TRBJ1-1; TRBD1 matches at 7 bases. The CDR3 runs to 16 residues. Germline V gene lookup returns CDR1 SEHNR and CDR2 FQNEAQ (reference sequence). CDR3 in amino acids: CSSSLWLSQGLNEAFF. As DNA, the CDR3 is TGTTCCAGCAGCTTATGGTTATCACAGGGGCTTAATGAAGCTTTCTTT.

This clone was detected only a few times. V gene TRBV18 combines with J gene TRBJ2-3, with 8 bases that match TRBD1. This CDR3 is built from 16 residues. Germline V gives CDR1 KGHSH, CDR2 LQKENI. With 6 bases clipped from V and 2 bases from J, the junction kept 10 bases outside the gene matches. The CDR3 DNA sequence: TGTGCCAGCTCCCGAACCGGGACAGGCCTCACAGATACGCAGTATTTT. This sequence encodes CASSRTGTGLTDTQYF. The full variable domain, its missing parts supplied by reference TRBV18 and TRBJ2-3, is NAGVMQNPRHLVRRRGQEARLRCSPMKGHSHVYWYRQLPEEGLKFMVYLQKENIIDESGMPKERFSAEFPKEGPSILRIQQVVRGDSAAYFCASSRTGTGLTDTQYFGPGTRLTVL.

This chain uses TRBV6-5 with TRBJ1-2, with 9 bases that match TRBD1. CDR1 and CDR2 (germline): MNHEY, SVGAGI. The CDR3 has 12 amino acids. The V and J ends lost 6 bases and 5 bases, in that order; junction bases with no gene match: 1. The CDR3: CASRTGGYGYTF. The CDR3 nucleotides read TGTGCCAGCAGGACAGGGGGTTATGGCTACACCTTC.

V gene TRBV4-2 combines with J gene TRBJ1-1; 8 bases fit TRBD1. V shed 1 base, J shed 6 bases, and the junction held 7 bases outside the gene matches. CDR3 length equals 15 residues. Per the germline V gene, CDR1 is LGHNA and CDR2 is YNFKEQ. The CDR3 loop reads CASSQAQGARAEAFF. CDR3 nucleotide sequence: TGTGCCAGCAGCCAAGCGCAGGGGGCGAGGGCTGAAGCTTTCTTT.

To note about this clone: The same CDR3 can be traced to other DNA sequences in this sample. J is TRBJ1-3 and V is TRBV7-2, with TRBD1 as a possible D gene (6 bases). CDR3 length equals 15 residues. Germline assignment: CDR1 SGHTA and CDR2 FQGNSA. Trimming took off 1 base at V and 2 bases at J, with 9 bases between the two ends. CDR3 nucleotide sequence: TGTGCCAGCAGCTTAGGAGGGGGGGCTGGAAACACCATATATTTT. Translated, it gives CASSLGGGAGNTIYF. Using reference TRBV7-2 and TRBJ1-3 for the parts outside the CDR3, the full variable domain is GAGVSQSPSNKVTEKGKDVELRCDPISGHTALYWYRQSLGQGLEFLIYFQGNSAPDKSGLPSDRFSAERTGGSVSTLTIQRTQQEDSAVYLCASSLGGGAGNTIYFGEGSWLTVV.

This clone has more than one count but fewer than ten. The CDR3 is CSVDRGTDTQYF. DNA for the CDR3: TGCAGCGTTGATAGAGGCACAGATACGCAGTATTTT. The rearrangement uses TRBV29-1 and TRBJ2-3; the D is unclear. There are 12 residues in the CDR3. Trimming left V 3 bases short and J 1 base short, with 5 bases between. Germline V gives CDR1 SQVTM, CDR2 ANQGSEA.

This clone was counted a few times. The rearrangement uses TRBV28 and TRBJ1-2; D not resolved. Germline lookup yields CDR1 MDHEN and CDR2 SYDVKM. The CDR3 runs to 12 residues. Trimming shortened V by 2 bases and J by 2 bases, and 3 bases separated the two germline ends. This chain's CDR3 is CASSLQNYGYTF. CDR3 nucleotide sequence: TGTGCCAGCAGTTTACAGAACTATGGCTACACCTTC.

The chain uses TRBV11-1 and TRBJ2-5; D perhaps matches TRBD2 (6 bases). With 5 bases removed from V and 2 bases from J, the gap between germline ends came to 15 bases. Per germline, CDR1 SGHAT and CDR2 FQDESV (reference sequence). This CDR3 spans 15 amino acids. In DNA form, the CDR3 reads TGTGCCAGCAGCGACCAGACTAGAGGTCAAGAGACCCAGTACTTC. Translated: CASSDQTRGQETQYF.

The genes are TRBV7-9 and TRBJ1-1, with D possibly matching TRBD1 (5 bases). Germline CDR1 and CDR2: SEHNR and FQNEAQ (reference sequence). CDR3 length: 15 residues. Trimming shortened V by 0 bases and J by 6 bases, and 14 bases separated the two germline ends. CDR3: CASSLAPGFNSEAFF. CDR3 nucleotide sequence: TGTGCCAGCAGCTTAGCCCCAGGGTTCAACTCTGAAGCTTTCTTT. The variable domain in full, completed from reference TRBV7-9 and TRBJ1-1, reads DTGVSQNPRHKITKRGQNVTFRCDPISEHNRLYWYRQTLGQGPEFLTYFQNEAQLEKSRLLSDRFSAERPKGSFSTLEIQRTEQGDSAMYLCASSLAPGFNSEAFFGQGTRLTVV.

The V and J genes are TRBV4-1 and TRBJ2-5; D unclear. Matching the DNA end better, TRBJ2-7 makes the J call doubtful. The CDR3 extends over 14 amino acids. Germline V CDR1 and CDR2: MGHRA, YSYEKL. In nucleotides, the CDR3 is TGCGCCAGCAGCGCCCGTATCGAGGCCTACGAGCAGTACTTC. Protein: CASSARIEAYEQYF.